This TCR beta chain originates from a study of T-cell memory formation after mild COVID-19 (dated by TCRdb to 2020 to 2022). For the wider study: TCR sequence clusters from the two donors were largely donor specific. Longitudinal TCRalpha and TCRbeta repertoire sequencing tracked T-cell clones expanding and contracting after mild COVID-19 in two donors. The cohort was made up of two young adult volunteers, one female and one male, who were previously healthy.

Broader findings and caveats from the paper: The study covered only a couple of mild cases, and larger cohorts including severe cases with pre-infection samples were considered necessary. Whether the second-wave clones peaking on day 37 were SARS-CoV-2 specific was not confirmed. Clones contracting from day 15 to 85 had balanced CD4/CD8 phenotypes, while a second wave expanding from day 15 to 37 was biased towards CD4+. Some responding clones were detected in pre-infection memory, suggesting pre-existing cross-reactive memory T cells joined the SARS-CoV-2 response. Contracting CD4+ clones were located mainly in the CM and EM memory subsets, whereas CD8+ clones were found to be enriched in EMRA.

The instrument given in TCRdb is Illumina NovaSeq 6000. TCRalpha and TCRbeta cDNA libraries were built by 5'RACE with constant-segment primers, adding sample barcodes and unique molecular identifiers. RNA was extracted from every sample with Trizol reagent. Amplification of the libraries took two PCR steps, and the second step added a second sample barcode plus Illumina TruSeq adapters. Sequencing of the libraries was done on an Illumina NovaSeq, producing 2 x 150 bp paired-end reads. Per the authors' processing: Demultiplexing of reads and collapsing into UMI-guided consensus sequences were performed with migec v1.2.7. Using mixcr v2.1.11, UMI consensuses were aligned to TRA and TRB V and J templates and then assembled into clonotypes. Clonotypes were classified as expanded or contracted when called significant by both edgeR and NoisET, with noise models trained on biological replicates. For edgeR calls, a false discovery rate-adjusted p below 0.01 and a log2 fold-change threshold of 1 were applied. As an exploratory analysis of dynamics, max-normalized trajectories of the 1000 most abundant clonotypes were examined with PCA combined with hierarchical clustering. Each responding clone was given a CD4 or CD8 phenotype based on the CD4+ and CD8+ repertoires, which had been sequenced separately. The public sequencing data were trimmed at Q25 with fastp and processed into clonotypes with MiXCR by TCRdb, which kept only in-frame beta chains. CDR3 protein duplicates are merged, each entry listing the most common genes and DNA. These V and J calls derive from TCRdb rather than the authors' analysis. The sample has roughly 300,000 distinct CDR3 sequences on record, approximately 14% of them singletons. Of the sample, about 20% is held by the ten largest clones.

PBMCs were isolated by Ficoll-Paque density gradient centrifugation. This clonotype was counted between two and nine times. No antigen is known for it. The record has no base qualities; no much larger clone is one base away. From its cysteine to its phenylalanine, the CDR3 spans 15 amino acids. The CDR3 DNA has 45 bases and is translated from base 1. V and J are truncated by 0 bases and 4 bases respectively, leaving an intervening sequence of 12 bases. The germline V gene yields LGHNA for CDR1 and YSLEER for CDR2. The rearranged segments are TRBV4-3 and TRBJ1-2, and the D gene may be TRBD1, 6 bases matching. This sequence originates from a man aged 18 to 29 who had mild COVID-19 (a few samples of this study predate the infection). The sample titles of this study are shuffled in the database, so cell type and time point are left out; the donor was told from shared clones. Specimen: PBMCs or a T cell subset sorted from them (not recorded which). The nucleotide sequence reads as follows: TGCGCCAGCAGCCAAGATGTGGGAGGGGGCTATGGCTACACCTTC. Its translation reads: CASSQDVGGGYGYTF.